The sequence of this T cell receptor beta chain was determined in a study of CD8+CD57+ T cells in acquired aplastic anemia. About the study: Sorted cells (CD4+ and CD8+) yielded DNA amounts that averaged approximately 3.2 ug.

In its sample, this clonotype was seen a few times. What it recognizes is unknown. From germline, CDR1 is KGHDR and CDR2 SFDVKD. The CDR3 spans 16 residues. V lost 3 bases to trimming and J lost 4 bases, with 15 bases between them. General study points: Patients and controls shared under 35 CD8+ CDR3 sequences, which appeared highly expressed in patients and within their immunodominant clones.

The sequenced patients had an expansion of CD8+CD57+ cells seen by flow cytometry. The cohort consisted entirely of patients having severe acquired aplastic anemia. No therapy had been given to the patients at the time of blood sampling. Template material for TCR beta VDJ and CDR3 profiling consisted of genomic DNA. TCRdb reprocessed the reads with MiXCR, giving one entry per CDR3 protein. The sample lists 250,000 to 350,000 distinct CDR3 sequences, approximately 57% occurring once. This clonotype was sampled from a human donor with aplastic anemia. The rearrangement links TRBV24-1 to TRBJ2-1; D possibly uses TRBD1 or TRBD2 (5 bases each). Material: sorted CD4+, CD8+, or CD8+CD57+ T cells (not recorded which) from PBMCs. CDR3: CATSDPGTLQYNEQFF. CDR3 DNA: TGTGCCACCAGTGATCCCGGGACCCTACAATACAATGAGCAGTTCTTC.